These 8 T cell receptor beta chains were all obtained from the same sample, sequenced in a study of blood T cell repertoires in COVID-19. Some clones are missing from TCRdb's copy, which holds only in-frame ones; the method was immunoSEQ multiplex PCR. The sample carries 200,000 to 250,000 clones, 85% to 90% recorded once. Material for sequencing was peripheral blood. The source of these receptors is a man between 25 and 39 years old with COVID-19, enrolled during active disease.

This clone was observed a handful of times. The chain recombines TRBV28 with TRBJ2-3, with 14 bases that match TRBD2. The trim removed 6 bases at V and 6 bases at J, leaving 8 bases unmatched. Germline V CDR1 and CDR2: MDHEN, SYDVKM. The length of the CDR3 is 16 residues. For the CDR3, the DNA is TGTGCCAGCAGCCGGGGACTAGCGGGAGTATTTGATACGCAGTATTTT. It is translated as CASSRGLAGVFDTQYF.

V and J are TRBV4-3 and TRBJ1-6, with a weak D call TRBD1 (5 bases). The CDR3 runs 15 residues. Germline V gives CDR1 LGHNA, CDR2 YSLEER. The ends were cut back, 0 bases at V and 7 bases at J, with 10 bases in the middle. DNA for the CDR3: TGCGCCAGCAGCCAAGATCGGGGGTTAAATTCACCCCTCCACTTT. Translated, it gives CASSQDRGLNSPLHF.

V and J are TRBV7-2 and TRBJ2-1; 8 bases agree with TRBD2. The CDR3 contains 15 residues. Trimming at V came to 2 bases and at J to 8 bases, leaving 8 bases not matched to a gene. The germline CDR1 and CDR2 sequences are SGHTA and FQGNSA. This CDR3 is CASSLQAGERYEQFF. CDR3 DNA sequence: TGTGCCAGCAGCTTACAAGCGGGAGAACGCTATGAGCAGTTCTTC.

This clone was detected only a few times. The V call is TRBV2, the J call TRBJ2-1; 8 nucleotides align to TRBD1. Germline values: CDR1 SNHLY, CDR2 FYNNEI. The CDR3 consists of 15 residues. Trimming removed 6 bases from V and 8 bases from J; junction bases left unmatched: 12. The CDR3 region is CASRPRTGIWDEQFF. The CDR3 region has the DNA TGTGCCAGCAGACCACGGACAGGGATTTGGGATGAGCAGTTCTTC. Looking up the rest from reference TRBV2 and TRBJ2-1 gives the full variable domain: EPEVTQTPSHQVTQMGQEVILRCVPISNHLYFYWYRQILGQKVEFLVSFYNNEISEKSEIFDDQFSVERPDGSNFTLKIRSTKLEDSAMYFCASRPRTGIWDEQFFGPGTRLTVL.

The CDR3 sequence: CAISEAPGQGAKEQYF. The DNA for the CDR3 is TGTGCCATCAGTGAGGCACCGGGACAGGGGGCGAAGGAGCAGTACTTC. The chain employs TRBV10-3 and TRBJ2-7; 12 bases align to TRBD1. The CDR3 has 16 amino acids. V shed 2 bases and J 7 bases; nucleotides not matched to a gene: 9. CDR1 ENHRY and CDR2 SYGVKD come from the germline V gene.

This clone was found a few times. The V and J genes are TRBV11-2 and TRBJ2-7; 9 positions match TRBD1. Germline loops: CDR1 SGHAT, CDR2 FQNNGV. The CDR3 has 14 residues. Losses at the gene ends were 4 bases for V and 4 bases for J; bases not matched to a gene: 5. CDR3 region: CASSSTGGRYEQYF. CDR3 sequence (DNA): TGTGCCAGCAGCTCCACAGGGGGCAGATACGAGCAGTACTTC.

This sequence joins TRBV19 and TRBJ2-5, with TRBD1 identical over 9 bases. The CDR3 runs 15 residues. After removal of 5 bases from V and 1 base from J, the junction contained 5 bases not matched to a gene. CDR1 and CDR2 from the germline V gene are LNHDA and SQIVND (reference sequence). This chain's CDR3 is CASSDPGQGQETQYF. The CDR3 bases are TGTGCCAGTAGTGATCCGGGACAGGGCCAAGAGACCCAGTACTTC.

The chain employs TRBV9 and TRBJ2-2; D gene uncertain. The length of the CDR3 is 12 residues. Germline assignment: CDR1 SGDLS and CDR2 YYNGEE. Trimming shortened V by 1 base and J by 6 bases, and 4 bases separated the two germline ends. CDR3 bases: TGTGCCAGCAGCGTATCCTCCGGGGAGCTGTTTTTT. It codes for CASSVSSGELFF. The variable domain in full, completed from reference TRBV9 and TRBJ2-2, reads DSGVTQTPKHLITATGQRVTLRCSPRSGDLSVYWYQQSLDQGLQFLIQYYNGEERAKGNILERFSAQQFPDLHSELNLSSLELGDSALYFCASSVSSGELFFGEGSRLTVL.